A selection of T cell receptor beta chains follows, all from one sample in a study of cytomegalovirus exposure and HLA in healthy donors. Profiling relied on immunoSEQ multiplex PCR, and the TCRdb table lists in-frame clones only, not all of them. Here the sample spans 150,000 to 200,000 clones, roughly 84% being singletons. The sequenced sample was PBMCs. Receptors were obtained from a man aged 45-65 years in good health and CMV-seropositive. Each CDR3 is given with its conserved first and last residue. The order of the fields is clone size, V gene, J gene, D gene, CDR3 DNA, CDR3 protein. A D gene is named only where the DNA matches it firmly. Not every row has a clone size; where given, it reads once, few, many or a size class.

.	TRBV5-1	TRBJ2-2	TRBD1	TGCGCCAGCAGGGAACCCGGACAGGGTCCCGGGGAGCTGTTTTTT	CASREPGQGPGELFF
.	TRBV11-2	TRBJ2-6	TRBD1	TGTGCCAGCAGCCCCAGACAGGGTGTCTTGGGGGCCAACGTCCTGACTTTC	CASSPRQGVLGANVLTF
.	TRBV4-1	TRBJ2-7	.	TGCGCCAGCAGCCAAGAGGGGACTTGGCGCGAGCAGTACTTC	CASSQEGTWREQYF
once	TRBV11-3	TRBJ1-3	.	TGTGCCAGCTTTTGGGACACGCCAAGCTCTGGAAACACCATATATTTT	CASFWDTPSSGNTIYF
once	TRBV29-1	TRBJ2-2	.	TGCAGCGCCGAGAGGGACACCGGGGAGCTGTTTTTT	CSAERDTGELFF
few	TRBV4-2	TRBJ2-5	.	TGTGCCAGCAGCCAAGATAGGAGTGGGGGGGCTGGAGAGACCCAGTACTTC	CASSQDRSGGAGETQYF
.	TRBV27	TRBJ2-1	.	TGTGCCAGCAGTTTCCTTCAGGGGGCTAGCGGGATCTCCTACAATGAGCAGTTCTTC	CASSFLQGASGISYNEQFF
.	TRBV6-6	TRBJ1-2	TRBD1	TGTGCCAGCAGGTGGGACAGTGGGGGCTACACCTTC	CASRWDSGGYTF
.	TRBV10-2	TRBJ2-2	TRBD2	TGCGCCAGCACGGAACTAGCGGGGGGAACCGGGGAGCTGTTTTTT	CASTELAGGTGELFF
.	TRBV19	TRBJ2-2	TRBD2	TGTGCCAGTAGTGAGATCCCACTAGCGGGCCTCACCGGGGAGCTGTTTTTT	CASSEIPLAGLTGELFF
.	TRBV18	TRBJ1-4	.	TGTGCCAGCCAGGAACCAACTAATGAAAAACTGTTTTTT	CASQEPTNEKLFF
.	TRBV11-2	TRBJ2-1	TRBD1	TGTGCCAGCAGTCCACAGGGGGCCAGGAACAATGAGCAGTTCTTC	CASSPQGARNNEQFF
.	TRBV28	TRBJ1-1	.	TGTGCCATCGCCCTAAGGGCGGAGGGTGAAGCTTTCTTT	CAIALRAEGEAFF
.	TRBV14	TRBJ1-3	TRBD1	TGTGCCAGCAGCCAAGTGACAGGGACTGGAAACACCATATATTTT	CASSQVTGTGNTIYF
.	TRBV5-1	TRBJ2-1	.	TGCGCCAGCAGCTTGGGCTCTAGTGTGGCTTACAATGAGCAGTTCTTC	CASSLGSSVAYNEQFF
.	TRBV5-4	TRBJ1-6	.	TGTGCCAGCAGCCCCGTCCCCAATTCACCCCTCCACTTT	CASSPVPNSPLHF
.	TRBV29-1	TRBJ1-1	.	TGCAGCGTTGCGACGGGAAACACTAAAGCTTTCTTT	CSVATGNTKAFF
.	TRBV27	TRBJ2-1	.	TGTGCCAGCAGTGGCCGATTGCGGGGCCCTTCCTACAATGAGCAGTTCTTC	CASSGRLRGPSYNEQFF
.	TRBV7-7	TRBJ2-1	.	TGTGCTAGCAGCTTAGATAGCGGTGAGCAGTTCTTC	CASSLDSGEQFF
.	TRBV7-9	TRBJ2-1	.	TGTGCCAGCAGCTTACAGGGAAACAATGAGCAGTTCTTC	CASSLQGNNEQFF
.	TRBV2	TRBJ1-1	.	TGTGCCAGCACTAGGCGGCAGCGTGACACTGAAGCTTTCTTT	CASTRRQRDTEAFF
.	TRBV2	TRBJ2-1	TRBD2	TGTGCCAGCAGCGGAGAAACTAGCGGGGGGGCCAGTGAGCAGTTCTTC	CASSGETSGGASEQFF
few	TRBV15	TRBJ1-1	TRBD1	TGTGCCACCAGCAGAAACACAGGGGGAATGAACACTGAAGCTTTCTTT	CATSRNTGGMNTEAFF
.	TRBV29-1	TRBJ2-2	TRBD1	TGCAGCGTTGAAGTCGACAGGGACAGGGGTATACCCGGGGAGCTGTTTTTT	CSVEVDRDRGIPGELFF
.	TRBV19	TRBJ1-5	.	TGTGCCACTACCATAGCGGGTAGCAATCAGCCCCAGCATTTT	CATTIAGSNQPQHF
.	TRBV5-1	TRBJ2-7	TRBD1	TGCGCCAGCAGCCTCCCCGGGACAGGGACCTACGAGCAGTACTTC	CASSLPGTGTYEQYF
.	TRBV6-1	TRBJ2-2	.	TGTGCCAGCAGGAGGGTGGACGGGGAGCTGTTTTTT	CASRRVDGELFF
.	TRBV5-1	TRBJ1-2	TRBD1	TGCGCCAGCAGCTTGGAGACAGGGACTAACTATGGCTACACCTTC	CASSLETGTNYGYTF
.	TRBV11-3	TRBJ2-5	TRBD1	TGTGCCAGCAGCTTAGGCGGACAGGGTAAATTGGAGACCCAGTACTTC	CASSLGGQGKLETQYF
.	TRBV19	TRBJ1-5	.	TGTGCCAGTAAGAGGACAGAGAATCAGCCCCAGCATTTT	CASKRTENQPQHF
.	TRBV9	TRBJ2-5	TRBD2	TGTGCCAGCGTCAGAAGCGGGAGGGCCGGGGAGACCCAGTACTTC	CASVRSGRAGETQYF
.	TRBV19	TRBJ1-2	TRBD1	TGTGCCAGTAATTCTCAGGGGGAATTACATGGCTACACCTTC	CASNSQGELHGYTF
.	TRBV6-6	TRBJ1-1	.	TGTGCCAGCAGTTACCGGGGGGGATCGAACACTGAAGCTTTCTTT	CASSYRGGSNTEAFF
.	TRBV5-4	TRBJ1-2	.	TGTGCCAGCAGCTTACCATACGGGAACCTTAATGGCTACACCTTC	CASSLPYGNLNGYTF
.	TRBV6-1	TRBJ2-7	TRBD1	TGTGCCAGCAGGCGGACAGGGTGGGCCTACGAGCAGTACTTC	CASRRTGWAYEQYF
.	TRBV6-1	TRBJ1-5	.	TGTGCCAGCAGTTTACAGAGCAATCAGCCCCAGCATTTT	CASSLQSNQPQHF
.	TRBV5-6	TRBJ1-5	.	TGTGCCAGCAGCTTGGCGGGAATCCTTGGTCAGCCCCAGCATTTT	CASSLAGILGQPQHF
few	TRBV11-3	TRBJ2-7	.	TGTGCCAGCAGCTTAGATCCCACCTACGAGCAGTACTTC	CASSLDPTYEQYF
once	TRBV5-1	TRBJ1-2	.	TGCGCCAGCAGCTTGGCGGGGGGCGATGGCTACACCTTC	CASSLAGGDGYTF
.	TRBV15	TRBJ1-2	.	TGTGCCACCAGCAGAGATAGGGGGGGCAGTGGGGACTATGGCTACACCTTC	CATSRDRGGSGDYGYTF
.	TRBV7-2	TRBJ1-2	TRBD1	TGTGCCAGCAGCTTAGTGAGTGTGGCAGGGGGAGTAGAGGGCTACACCTTC	CASSLVSVAGGVEGYTF
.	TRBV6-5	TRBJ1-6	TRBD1	TGTGCCAGTCAGATAGGGGACAGAAACTCACCCCTCCACTTT	CASQIGDRNSPLHF
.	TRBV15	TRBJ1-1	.	TGTGCCACCAGCAGAGGAGGGATGAACACTGAAGCTTTCTTT	CATSRGGMNTEAFF
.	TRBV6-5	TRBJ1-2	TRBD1	TGTGCCAGCAGTGCCAATTTTGTCAGGGGGTTAGGCTACACCTTC	CASSANFVRGLGYTF
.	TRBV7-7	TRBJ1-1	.	TGTGCCAGCAGTTTTCGACAGCGGGGTCCAGAGACTGAAGCTTTCTTT	CASSFRQRGPETEAFF
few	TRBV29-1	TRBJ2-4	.	TGCAGCGTTGAAGTTCACCGGACATCTCTAGCCAAAAACATTCAGTACTTC	CSVEVHRTSLAKNIQYF
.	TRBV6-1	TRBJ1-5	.	TGTGCCAGCAGTGAAGCAAGGCAGGGCCCAAATCAGCCCCAGCATTTT	CASSEARQGPNQPQHF
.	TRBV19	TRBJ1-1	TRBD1	TGTGCCAGTAGTGCCAACAGGGGCACTGAAGCTTTCTTT	CASSANRGTEAFF
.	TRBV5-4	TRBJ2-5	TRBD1	TGTGCCAGCAGCTTGGGGGACAGACAAGAGACCCAGTACTTC	CASSLGDRQETQYF
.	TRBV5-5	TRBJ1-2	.	TGTGCCAGCAGCTTATGGCAGGGGAACTATGGCTACACCTTC	CASSLWQGNYGYTF
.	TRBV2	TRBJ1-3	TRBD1	TGTGCCAGCAGTGGGAGTAACAGGGGGTGGGACACCATATATTTT	CASSGSNRGWDTIYF
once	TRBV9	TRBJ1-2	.	TGTGCCAGCAGCTTCGGCCGGGGGGCAGACAACTATGGCTACACCTTC	CASSFGRGADNYGYTF